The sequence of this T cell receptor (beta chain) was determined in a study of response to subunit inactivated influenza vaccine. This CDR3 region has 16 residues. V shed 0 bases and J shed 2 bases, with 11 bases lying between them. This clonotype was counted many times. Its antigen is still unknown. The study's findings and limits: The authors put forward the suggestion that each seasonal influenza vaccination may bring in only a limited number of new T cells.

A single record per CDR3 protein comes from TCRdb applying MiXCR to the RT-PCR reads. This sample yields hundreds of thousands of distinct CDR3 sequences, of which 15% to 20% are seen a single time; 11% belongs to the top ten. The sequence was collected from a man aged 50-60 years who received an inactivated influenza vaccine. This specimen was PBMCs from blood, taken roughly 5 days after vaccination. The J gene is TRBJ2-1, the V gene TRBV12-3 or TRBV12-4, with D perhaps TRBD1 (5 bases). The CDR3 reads CASSLALRTPYNEQFF. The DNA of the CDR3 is TGTGCCAGCAGTTTAGCGCTGCGGACACCCTACAATGAGCAGTTCTTC.